Presented here are 13 T cell receptor beta chains from one specimen sequenced in a study of T cell responses to AZD1222 COVID-19 vaccine. Only in-frame clones appear in the TCRdb table, and some are missing; sequencing was by immunoSEQ multiplex PCR. The sample has 110,000 to 150,000 clones, roughly 90% seen once. The source was peripheral blood, collected 28 days after the second AZD1222 dose. These TCRs come from an adult who received the AZD1222 COVID-19 vaccine.

The J gene is TRBJ2-1, the V gene TRBV7-2; 13 bases line up with TRBD2. This CDR3 region has 16 residues. J gave up 4 bases and V 5 bases, and 5 bases lay outside the gene matches. In germline, CDR1 is SGHTA, CDR2 FQGNSA. CDR3 loop: CASSLGTSGAYNEQFF. The CDR3 DNA sequence: TGTGCCAGCAGCCTAGGGACTAGCGGGGCGTACAATGAGCAGTTCTTC.

The J gene is TRBJ1-2, the V gene TRBV7-2, with D possibly TRBD1 on 6 matching bases. Trimming took 4 bases from V and 4 from J, leaving 16 bases between them. Germline loops: CDR1 SGHTA, CDR2 FQGNSA. The CDR3 extends over 15 amino acids. DNA for the CDR3: TGTGCCAGCAGCTATCAGACAGGACCGGGCTATGGCTACACCTTC. Its protein product is CASSYQTGPGYGYTF.

The chain has TRBV5-1 and TRBJ1-2; a possible D gene is TRBD1 (5 bases). Between the trimmed V and J ends, which lost 7 bases and 2 bases, there was a span of 12 bases. The germline gives CDR1 SGHRS, CDR2 YFSETQ. The length of the CDR3 is 13 residues. The CDR3 bases are TGCGCCAGCGCCAGAGGGGAGAACTATGGCTACACCTTC. Protein: CASARGENYGYTF.

This chain links TRBV11-2 with TRBJ2-1; tentatively, D is TRBD2 (6 bases). V shed 3 bases and J shed 6 bases, with 12 bases lying between them. This CDR3 spans 14 amino acids. Germline V gives CDR1 SGHAT, CDR2 FQNNGV. The CDR3 DNA is TGTGCCAGCAGCTTTGACTGGAGGGGCAATGAGCAGTTCTTC. Protein: CASSFDWRGNEQFF.

The J gene is TRBJ1-2, the V gene TRBV6-5, with D possibly matching TRBD1 (5 bases). Germline V gene lookup returns CDR1 MNHEY and CDR2 SVGAGI. V was pared by 6 bases and J by 0 bases, with 11 bases between. This CDR3 comprises 14 residues. CDR3 sequence reads: CASSSVTANYGYTF. The CDR3 DNA sequence: TGTGCCAGCAGCAGTGTGACAGCTAACTATGGCTACACCTTC.

This rearrangement joins TRBV18 to TRBJ2-4; TRBD1 might be the D (6 bases). Trimming removed 3 bases from V and 1 base from J, with 13 bases in between. From germline, CDR1 is KGHSH and CDR2 LQKENI. CDR3 length: 16 residues. CDR3 sequence reads: CASSPTGQFAKNIQYF. DNA of the CDR3: TGTGCCAGCTCACCTACTGGACAGTTTGCCAAAAACATTCAGTACTTC.

The chain employs TRBV7-2 and TRBJ1-1, with TRBD1 identical over 8 bases. The J segment lost 7 bases and the V segment lost 5 bases, leaving 6 bases of the junction unmatched. The CDR3 length is 13 residues. CDR1 and CDR2 from the germline V gene are SGHTA and FQGNSA. The CDR3 DNA reads as TGTGCCAGCAGCCCGAGGACAGGGATTGAAGCTTTCTTT. The encoded protein is CASSPRTGIEAFF.

J is TRBJ1-1 and V is TRBV7-6; D gene ambiguous. Looked up from germline, CDR1 is SGHVS and CDR2 is FNYEAQ. Trimming shortened V by 5 bases and J by 0 bases, and 10 bases separated the two germline ends. The CDR3 is 14 amino acids. In DNA, the CDR3 is TGTGCCAGCAGCGCCGAGAGATTGAACACTGAAGCTTTCTTT. This codes for CASSAERLNTEAFF.

V is TRBV19 and J is TRBJ2-5, with D tentatively TRBD2 (6 bases). Germline assignment: CDR1 LNHDA and CDR2 SQIVND (reference sequence). Trimming cost V 5 bases and J 3 bases, with 16 bases left between them. The CDR3 sequence is 15 residues long. The CDR3 region is CASSLLPAGKETQYF. For the CDR3, the DNA is TGTGCCAGTAGTCTCCTCCCGGCGGGAAAAGAGACCCAGTACTTC.

This sequence joins TRBV18 and TRBJ1-1; D is possibly TRBD1 (5 bases). Germline CDR1 KGHSH, CDR2 LQKENI. The V gene lost 0 bases and the J gene lost 4 bases, with 9 bases spanning the gap. This CDR3 has 14 amino acids. The CDR3: CASSPPQGGTEAFF. The CDR3 DNA is TGTGCCAGCTCACCACCGCAGGGTGGCACTGAAGCTTTCTTT.

The chain joins TRBV7-9 to TRBJ1-5; 7 bases are shared with TRBD1. The CDR3 contains 13 residues. The germline gives CDR1 SEHNR, CDR2 FQNEAQ (reference sequence). V lost 4 bases and J lost 5; bases outside the gene matches: 2. CDR3 loop: CASSSQGDQPQHF. In DNA form, the CDR3 reads TGTGCCAGCAGCTCCCAGGGGGATCAGCCCCAGCATTTT.

In DNA, the CDR3 is TGTGCCAGCAGCCAAGTAGGGGTGGGTGAAAAACTGTTTTTT. This codes for CASSQVGVGEKLFF. The V and J genes are TRBV4-2 and TRBJ1-4; possibly TRBD1 for D (5 bases). The germline V gene encodes CDR1 LGHNA and CDR2 YNFKEQ. The length of the CDR3 is 14 residues. Trimming took 1 base from V and 7 from J, leaving 10 bases between them.

The chain employs TRBV27 and TRBJ2-7; the D call may be TRBD1 or TRBD2 (5 bases each). V lost 5 bases, J lost 3 bases, and 14 bases lay in between. The germline CDR1 and CDR2 sequences are MNHEY and SMNVEV (reference sequence). The CDR3 contains 14 residues. The CDR3 DNA reads as TGTGCCAGCAGTACTCGGGACGCAGGCTACGAGCAGTACTTC. It is translated as CASSTRDAGYEQYF.